The 5 T cell receptor beta chains in this list originate from one sample, sequenced in a study of radiotherapy plus CTLA-4 blockade in lung cancer (dated by TCRdb to 2017 to 2018). Library preparation used the immunoSEQ multiplex PCR assay. TCRdb carries this immuneACCESS record with in-frame sequences only. Its versions omit some clonotypes, under half of them owing to an unresolved V gene in the studies checked, with the rest unexplained. Within this sample are 40,000 to 55,000 clones, with 65% to 90% of them counted one time only. The biggest ten clones account for 15% to 20% of the sample. The input for sequencing was peripheral blood, taken from a patient treated with radiotherapy plus ipilimumab. Receptors originate from a human donor with non-small cell lung cancer that progressed on radiotherapy plus ipilimumab. Some clones in this sample may be carry-over from other donors' samples.

The J gene is TRBJ1-6, the V gene TRBV9; perhaps TRBD1 as D (6 bases). Germline V gene sequence: CDR1 SGDLS, CDR2 YYNGEE. The CDR3 totals 15 residues. The V end was cut by 2 bases, the J end by 7 bases, with 13 bases between. The CDR3 DNA reads as TGTGCCAGCAGCGTTGGTCAGGGGAGCAATTCACCCCTCCACTTT. It yields the protein CASSVGQGSNSPLHF.

The chain recombines TRBV4-1 with TRBJ2-3, with 7 bases lining up with TRBD2. The CDR3 covers 17 residues. Germline V lookup: CDR1 MGHRA, CDR2 YSYEKL. Trimming at V came to 4 bases and at J to 4 bases, leaving 14 bases not matched to a gene. CDR3 sequence reads: CASSLLGRSGTPDTQYF. Written as DNA, the CDR3 is TGCGCCAGCAGCCTCCTGGGACGGAGCGGGACTCCAGATACGCAGTATTTT.

By sample fraction, this clone is medium-sized. The rearrangement joins TRBV19 to TRBJ2-7; 10 bases map to TRBD2. The J segment lost 2 bases and the V segment lost 5 bases, leaving 9 bases of the junction unmatched. CDR1 and CDR2 from the germline V gene are LNHDA and SQIVND (reference sequence). The CDR3 consists of 16 residues. CDR3 residues: CASSGPSGGNAYEQYF. CDR3 bases: TGTGCCAGTAGTGGCCCTAGCGGGGGAAATGCCTACGAGCAGTACTTC.

This clone has just a few counts. This likely came from a read error, as a far larger clone is one base away. The CDR3 ends on some other residue instead of the conserved phenylalanine or tryptophan, so this is likely a read error. The CDR3 DNA reads TGTGCCAGCAGGGCGGGATACGAGCAGTACCTC. Translation gives CASRAGYEQYL. The chain links TRBV6-6 to TRBJ2-7; D possibly corresponds to TRBD2 (6 bases). Per the germline V gene, CDR1 is MNHNY and CDR2 is SVGAGI (reference sequence). The CDR3 spans 11 residues. Trimming took 6 bases from V and 4 from J, leaving 7 bases between them.

The rearrangement joins TRBV6-1 to TRBJ2-2; D possibly corresponds to TRBD2 (6 bases). V was shortened by 4 bases and J by 0 bases, with 18 bases between the two germline ends. Germline CDR1 is MNHNS and CDR2 is SASEGT. The CDR3 consists of 18 residues. The CDR3 sequence: CASSGRDSPHSNTGELFF. The DNA for the CDR3 is TGTGCCAGCAGTGGCCGGGACTCCCCACACTCGAACACCGGGGAGCTGTTTTTT.